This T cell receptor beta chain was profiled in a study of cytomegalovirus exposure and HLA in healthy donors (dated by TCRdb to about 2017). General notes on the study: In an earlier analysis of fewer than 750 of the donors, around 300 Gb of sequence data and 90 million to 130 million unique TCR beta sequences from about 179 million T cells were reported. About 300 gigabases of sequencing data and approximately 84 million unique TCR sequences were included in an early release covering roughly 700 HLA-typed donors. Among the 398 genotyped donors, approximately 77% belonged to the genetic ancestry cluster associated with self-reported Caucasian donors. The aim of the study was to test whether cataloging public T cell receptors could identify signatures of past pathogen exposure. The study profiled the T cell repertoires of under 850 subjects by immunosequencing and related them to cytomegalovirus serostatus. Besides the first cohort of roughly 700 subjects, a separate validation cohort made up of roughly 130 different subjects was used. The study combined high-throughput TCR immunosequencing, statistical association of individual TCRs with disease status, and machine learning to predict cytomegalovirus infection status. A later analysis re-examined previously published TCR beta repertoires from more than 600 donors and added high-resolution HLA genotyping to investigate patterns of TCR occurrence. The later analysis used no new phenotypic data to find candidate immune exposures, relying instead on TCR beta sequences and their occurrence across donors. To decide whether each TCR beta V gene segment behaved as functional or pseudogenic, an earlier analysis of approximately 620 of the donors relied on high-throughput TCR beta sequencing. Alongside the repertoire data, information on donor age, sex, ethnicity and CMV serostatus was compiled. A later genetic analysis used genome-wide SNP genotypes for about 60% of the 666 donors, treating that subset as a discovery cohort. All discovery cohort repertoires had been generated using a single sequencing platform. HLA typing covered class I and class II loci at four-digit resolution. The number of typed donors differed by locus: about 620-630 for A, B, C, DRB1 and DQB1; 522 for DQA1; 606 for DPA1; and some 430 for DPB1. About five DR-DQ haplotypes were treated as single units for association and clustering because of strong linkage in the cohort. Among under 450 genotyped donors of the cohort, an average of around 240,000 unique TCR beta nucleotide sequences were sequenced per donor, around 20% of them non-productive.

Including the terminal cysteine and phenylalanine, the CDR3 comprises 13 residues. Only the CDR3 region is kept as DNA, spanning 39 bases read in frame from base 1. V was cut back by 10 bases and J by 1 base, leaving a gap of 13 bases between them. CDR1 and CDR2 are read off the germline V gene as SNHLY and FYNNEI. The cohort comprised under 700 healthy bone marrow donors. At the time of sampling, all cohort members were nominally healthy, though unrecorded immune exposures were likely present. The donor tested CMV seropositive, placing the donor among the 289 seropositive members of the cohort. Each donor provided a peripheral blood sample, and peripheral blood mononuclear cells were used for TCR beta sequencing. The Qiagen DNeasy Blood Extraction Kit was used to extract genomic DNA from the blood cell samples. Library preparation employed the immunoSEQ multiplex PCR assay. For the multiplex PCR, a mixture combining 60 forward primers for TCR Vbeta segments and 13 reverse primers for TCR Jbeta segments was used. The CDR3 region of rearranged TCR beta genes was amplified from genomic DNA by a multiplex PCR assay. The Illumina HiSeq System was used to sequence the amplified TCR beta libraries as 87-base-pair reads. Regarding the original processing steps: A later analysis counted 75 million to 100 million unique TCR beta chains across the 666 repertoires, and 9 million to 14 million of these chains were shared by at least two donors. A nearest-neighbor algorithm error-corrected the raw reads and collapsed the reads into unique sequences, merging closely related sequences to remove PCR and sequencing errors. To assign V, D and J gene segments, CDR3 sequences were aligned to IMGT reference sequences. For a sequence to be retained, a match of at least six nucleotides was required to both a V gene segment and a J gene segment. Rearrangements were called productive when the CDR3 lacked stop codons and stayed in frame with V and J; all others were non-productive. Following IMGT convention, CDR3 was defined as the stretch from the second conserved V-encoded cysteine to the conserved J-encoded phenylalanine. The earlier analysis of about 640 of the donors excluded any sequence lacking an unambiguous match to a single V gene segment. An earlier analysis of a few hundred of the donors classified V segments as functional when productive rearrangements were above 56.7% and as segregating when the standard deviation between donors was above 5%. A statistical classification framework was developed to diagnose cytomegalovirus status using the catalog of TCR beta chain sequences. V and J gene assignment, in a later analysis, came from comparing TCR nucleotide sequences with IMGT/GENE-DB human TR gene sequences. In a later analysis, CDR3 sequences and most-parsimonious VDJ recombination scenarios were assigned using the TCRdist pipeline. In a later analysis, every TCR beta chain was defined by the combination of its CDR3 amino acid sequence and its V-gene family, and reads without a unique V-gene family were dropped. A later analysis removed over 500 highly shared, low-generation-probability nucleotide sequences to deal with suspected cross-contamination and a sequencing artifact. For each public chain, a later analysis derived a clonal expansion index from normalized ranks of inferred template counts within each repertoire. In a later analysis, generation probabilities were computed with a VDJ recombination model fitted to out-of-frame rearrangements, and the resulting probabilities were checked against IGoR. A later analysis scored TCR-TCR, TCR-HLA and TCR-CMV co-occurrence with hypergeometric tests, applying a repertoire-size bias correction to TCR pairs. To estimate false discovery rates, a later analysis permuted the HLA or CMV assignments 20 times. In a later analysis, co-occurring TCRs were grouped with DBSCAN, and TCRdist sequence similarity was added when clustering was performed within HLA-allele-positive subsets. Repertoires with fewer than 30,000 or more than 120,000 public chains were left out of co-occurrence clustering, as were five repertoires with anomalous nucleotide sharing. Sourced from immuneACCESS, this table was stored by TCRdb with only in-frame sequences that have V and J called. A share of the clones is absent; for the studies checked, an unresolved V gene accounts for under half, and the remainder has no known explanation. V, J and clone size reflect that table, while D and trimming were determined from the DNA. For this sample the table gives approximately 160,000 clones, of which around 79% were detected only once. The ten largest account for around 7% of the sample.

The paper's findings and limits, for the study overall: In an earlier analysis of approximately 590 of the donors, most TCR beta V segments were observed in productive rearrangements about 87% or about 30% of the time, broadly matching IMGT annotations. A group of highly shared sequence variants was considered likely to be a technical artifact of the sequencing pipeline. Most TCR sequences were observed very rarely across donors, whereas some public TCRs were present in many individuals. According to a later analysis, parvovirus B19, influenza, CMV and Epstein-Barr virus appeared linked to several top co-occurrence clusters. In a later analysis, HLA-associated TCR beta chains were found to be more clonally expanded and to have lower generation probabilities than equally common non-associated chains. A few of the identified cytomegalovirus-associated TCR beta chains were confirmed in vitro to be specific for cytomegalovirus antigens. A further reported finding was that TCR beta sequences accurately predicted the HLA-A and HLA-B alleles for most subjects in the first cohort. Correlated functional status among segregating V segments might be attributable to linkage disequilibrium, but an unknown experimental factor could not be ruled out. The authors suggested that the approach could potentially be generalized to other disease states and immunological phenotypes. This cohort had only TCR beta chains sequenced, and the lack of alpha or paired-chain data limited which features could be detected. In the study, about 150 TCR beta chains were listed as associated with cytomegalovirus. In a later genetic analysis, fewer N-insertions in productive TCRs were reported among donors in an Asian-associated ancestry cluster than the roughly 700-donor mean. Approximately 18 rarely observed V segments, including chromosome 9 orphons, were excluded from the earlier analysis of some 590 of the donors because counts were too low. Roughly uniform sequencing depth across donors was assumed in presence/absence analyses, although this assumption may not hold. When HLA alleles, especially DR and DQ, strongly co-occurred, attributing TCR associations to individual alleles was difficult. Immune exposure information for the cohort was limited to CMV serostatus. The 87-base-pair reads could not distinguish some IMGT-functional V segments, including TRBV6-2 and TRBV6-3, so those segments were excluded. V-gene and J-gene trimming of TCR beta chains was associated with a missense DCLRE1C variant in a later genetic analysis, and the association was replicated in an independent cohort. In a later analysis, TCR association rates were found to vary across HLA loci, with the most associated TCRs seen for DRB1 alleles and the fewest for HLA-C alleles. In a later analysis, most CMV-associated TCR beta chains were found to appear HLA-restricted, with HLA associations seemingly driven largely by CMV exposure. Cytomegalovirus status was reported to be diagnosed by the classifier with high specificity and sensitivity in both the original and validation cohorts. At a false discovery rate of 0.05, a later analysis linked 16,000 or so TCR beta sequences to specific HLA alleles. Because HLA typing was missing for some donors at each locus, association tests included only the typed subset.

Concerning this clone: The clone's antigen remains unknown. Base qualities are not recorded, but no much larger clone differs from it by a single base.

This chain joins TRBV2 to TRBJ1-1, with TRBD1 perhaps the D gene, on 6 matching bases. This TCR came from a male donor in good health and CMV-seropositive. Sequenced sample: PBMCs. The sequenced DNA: TGTGCCACAAGGGGGACACAGAACACTGAAGCTTTCTTT. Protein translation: CATRGTQNTEAFF. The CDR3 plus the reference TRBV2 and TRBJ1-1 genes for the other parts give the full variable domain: EPEVTQTPSHQVTQMGQEVILRCVPISNHLYFYWYRQILGQKVEFLVSFYNNEISEKSEIFDDQFSVERPDGSNFTLKIRSTKLEDSAMYFCATRGTQNTEAFFGQGTRLTVV.